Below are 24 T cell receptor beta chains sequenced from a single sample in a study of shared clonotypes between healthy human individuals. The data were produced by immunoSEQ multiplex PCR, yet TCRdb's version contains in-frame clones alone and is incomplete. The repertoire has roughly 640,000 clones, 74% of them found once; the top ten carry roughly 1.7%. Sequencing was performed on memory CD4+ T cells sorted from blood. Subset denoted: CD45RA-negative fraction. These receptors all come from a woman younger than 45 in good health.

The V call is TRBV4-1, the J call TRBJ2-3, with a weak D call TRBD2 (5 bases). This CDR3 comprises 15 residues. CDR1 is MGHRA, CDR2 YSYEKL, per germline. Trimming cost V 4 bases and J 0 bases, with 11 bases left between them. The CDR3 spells CASSPQRTSTDTQYF. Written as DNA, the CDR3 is TGCGCCAGCAGCCCCCAGCGGACTAGCACAGATACGCAGTATTTT.

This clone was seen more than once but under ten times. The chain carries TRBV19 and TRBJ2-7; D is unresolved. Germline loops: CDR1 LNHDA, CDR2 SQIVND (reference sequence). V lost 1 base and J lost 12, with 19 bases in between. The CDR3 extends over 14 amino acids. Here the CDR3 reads CASSIAVSLGHLYF. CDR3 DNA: TGTGCCAGTAGTATAGCCGTCTCTCTAGGGCATCTGTACTTC.

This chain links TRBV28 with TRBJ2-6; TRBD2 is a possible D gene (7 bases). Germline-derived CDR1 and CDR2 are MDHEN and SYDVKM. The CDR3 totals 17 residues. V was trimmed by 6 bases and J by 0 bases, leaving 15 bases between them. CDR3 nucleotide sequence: TGTGCCAGCAGAAATAGGGGGGGATACTCTGGGGCCAACGTCCTGACTTTC. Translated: CASRNRGGYSGANVLTF. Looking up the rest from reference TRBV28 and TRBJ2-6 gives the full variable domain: DVKVTQSSRYLVKRTGEKVFLECVQDMDHENMFWYRQDPGLGLRLIYFSYDVKMKEKGDIPEGYSVSREKKERFSLILESASTNQTSMYLCASRNRGGYSGANVLTFGAGSRLTVL.

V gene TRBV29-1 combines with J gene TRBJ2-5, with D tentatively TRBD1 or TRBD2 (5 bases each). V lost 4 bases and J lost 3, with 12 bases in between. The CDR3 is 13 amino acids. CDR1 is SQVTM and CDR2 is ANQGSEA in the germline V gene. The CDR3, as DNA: TGCAGCGTTGCGGGGCCTGGCGAAGAGACCCAGTACTTC. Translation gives CSVAGPGEETQYF.

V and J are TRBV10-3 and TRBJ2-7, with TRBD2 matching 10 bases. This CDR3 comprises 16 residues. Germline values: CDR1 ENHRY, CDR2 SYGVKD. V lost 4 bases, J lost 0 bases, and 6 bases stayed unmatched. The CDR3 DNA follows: TGTGCCATCAGTGGGTCAGCGGGAGGGTACTCCTACGAGCAGTACTTC. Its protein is CAISGSAGGYSYEQYF.

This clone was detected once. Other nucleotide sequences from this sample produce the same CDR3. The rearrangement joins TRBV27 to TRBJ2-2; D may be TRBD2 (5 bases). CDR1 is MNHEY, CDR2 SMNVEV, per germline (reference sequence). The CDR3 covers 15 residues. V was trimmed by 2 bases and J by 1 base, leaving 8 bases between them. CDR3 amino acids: CASSLSGRNTGELFF. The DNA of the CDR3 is TGTGCCAGCAGTTTAAGTGGGAGGAACACCGGGGAGCTGTTTTTT.

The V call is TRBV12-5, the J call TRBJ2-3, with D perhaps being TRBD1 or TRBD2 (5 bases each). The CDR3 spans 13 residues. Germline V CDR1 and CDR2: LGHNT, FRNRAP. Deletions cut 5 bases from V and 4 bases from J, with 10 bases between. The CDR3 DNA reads TGTGCTAGTGGTATCCAGGGAGCAGATACGCAGTATTTT. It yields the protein CASGIQGADTQYF.

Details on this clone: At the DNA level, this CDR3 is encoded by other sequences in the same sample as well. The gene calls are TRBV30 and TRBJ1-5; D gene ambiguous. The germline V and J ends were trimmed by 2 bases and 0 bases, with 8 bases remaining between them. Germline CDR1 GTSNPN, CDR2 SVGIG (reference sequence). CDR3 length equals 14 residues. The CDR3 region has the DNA TGTGCCTGGAGTCCGGGTAATAGCAATCAGCCCCAGCATTTT. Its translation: CAWSPGNSNQPQHF.

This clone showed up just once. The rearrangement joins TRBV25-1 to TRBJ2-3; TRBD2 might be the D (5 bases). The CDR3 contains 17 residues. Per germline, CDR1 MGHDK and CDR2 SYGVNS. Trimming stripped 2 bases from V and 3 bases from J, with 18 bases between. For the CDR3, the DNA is TGTGCCAGCAGTGAAGCTAAACTGCGGGCTCCTACAGATACGCAGTATTTT. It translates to CASSEAKLRAPTDTQYF.

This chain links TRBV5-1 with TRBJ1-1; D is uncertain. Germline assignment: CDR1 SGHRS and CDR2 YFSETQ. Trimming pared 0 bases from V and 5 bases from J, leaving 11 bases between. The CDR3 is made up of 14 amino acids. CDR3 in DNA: TGCGCCAGCAGCTTGGGGGCAGTAGGGACTGAAGCTTTCTTT. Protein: CASSLGAVGTEAFF. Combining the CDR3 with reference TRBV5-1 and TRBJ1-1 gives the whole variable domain KAGVTQTPRYLIKTRGQQVTLSCSPISGHRSVSWYQQTPGQGLQFLFEYFSETQRNKGNFPGRFSGRQFSNSRSEMNVSTLELGDSALYLCASSLGAVGTEAFFGQGTRLTVV.

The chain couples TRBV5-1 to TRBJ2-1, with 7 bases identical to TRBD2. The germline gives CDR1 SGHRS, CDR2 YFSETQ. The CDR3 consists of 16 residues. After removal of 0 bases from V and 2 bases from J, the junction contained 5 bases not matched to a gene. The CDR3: CASSLDQREPYNEQFF. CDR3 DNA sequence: TGCGCCAGCAGCTTGGATCAGCGGGAACCCTACAATGAGCAGTTCTTC.

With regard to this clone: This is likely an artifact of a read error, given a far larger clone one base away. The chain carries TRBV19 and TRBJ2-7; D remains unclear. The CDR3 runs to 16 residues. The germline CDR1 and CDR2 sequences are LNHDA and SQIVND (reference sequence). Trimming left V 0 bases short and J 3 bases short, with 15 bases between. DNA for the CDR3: TGTGCCAGTAGTATAGACCCCTCGTTGGCCTTCTACGAGCAGTACTTC. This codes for CASSIDPSLAFYEQYF.

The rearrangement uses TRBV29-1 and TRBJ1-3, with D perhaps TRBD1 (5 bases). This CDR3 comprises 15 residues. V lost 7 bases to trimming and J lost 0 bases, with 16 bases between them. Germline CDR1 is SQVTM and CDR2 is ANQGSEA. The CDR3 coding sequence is TGCAGCGCCGGCACGGGGGGAAGCTCTGGAAACACCATATATTTT. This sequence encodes CSAGTGGSSGNTIYF.

The CDR3 coding sequence is TGTGCCACCAGCAAGGACAGGGGAAATGAAAAACTGTTTTTT. Translation gives CATSKDRGNEKLFF. The chain has TRBV15 and TRBJ1-4; 9 positions match TRBD1. The CDR3 has 14 residues. Germline CDR1 LNHNV, CDR2 YYDKDF (reference sequence). J gave up 5 bases and V 4 bases, and 2 bases lay outside the gene matches.

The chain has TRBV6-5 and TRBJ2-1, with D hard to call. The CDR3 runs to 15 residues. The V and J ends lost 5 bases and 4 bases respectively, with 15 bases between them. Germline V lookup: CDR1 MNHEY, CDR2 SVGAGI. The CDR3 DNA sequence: TGTGCCAGCAGTAATGCCGGGCCAGTGTACAATGAGCAGTTCTTC. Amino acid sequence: CASSNAGPVYNEQFF.

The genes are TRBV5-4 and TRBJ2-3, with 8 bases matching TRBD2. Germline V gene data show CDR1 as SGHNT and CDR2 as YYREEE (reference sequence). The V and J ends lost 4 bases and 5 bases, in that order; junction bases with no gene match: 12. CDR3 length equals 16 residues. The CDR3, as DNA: TGTGCCAGCAGCCCCCAAAGCGGGAGAGGGGTAGATACGCAGTATTTT. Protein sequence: CASSPQSGRGVDTQYF.

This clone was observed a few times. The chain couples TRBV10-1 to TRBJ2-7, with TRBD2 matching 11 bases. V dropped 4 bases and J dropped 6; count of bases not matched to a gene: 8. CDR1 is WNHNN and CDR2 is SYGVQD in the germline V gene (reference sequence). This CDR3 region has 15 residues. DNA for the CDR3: TGCGCCAGCAGTGGTCGACTAGCGGGAAGTGGCGAGCAGTACTTC. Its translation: CASSGRLAGSGEQYF.

CDR3 amino acids: CASSPDSTNTEAFF. The CDR3 nucleotides read TGCGCCAGCAGCCCGGACAGTACGAACACTGAAGCTTTCTTT. The J gene is TRBJ1-1, the V gene TRBV5-1; D possibly corresponds to TRBD1 (6 bases). From germline, CDR1 is SGHRS and CDR2 YFSETQ. The CDR3 is 14 residues long. V lost 4 bases and J lost 1, with 11 bases in between.

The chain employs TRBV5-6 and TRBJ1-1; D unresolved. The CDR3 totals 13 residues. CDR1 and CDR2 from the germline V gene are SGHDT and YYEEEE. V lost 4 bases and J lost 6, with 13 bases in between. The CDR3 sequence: CASSVTRDAEAFF. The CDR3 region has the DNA TGTGCCAGCAGCGTAACGAGAGACGCTGAAGCTTTCTTT.

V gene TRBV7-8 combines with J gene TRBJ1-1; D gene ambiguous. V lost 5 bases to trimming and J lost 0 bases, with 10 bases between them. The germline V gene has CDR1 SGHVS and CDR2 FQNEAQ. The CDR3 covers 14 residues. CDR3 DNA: TGTGCCAGCAGCCCAGTTTGGGTGAACACTGAAGCTTTCTTT. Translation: CASSPVWVNTEAFF. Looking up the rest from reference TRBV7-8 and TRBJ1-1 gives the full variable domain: GAGVSQSPRYKVAKRGQDVALRCDPISGHVSLFWYQQALGQGPEFLTYFQNEAQLDKSGLPSDRFFAERPEGSVSTLKIQRTQQEDSAVYLCASSPVWVNTEAFFGQGTRLTVV.

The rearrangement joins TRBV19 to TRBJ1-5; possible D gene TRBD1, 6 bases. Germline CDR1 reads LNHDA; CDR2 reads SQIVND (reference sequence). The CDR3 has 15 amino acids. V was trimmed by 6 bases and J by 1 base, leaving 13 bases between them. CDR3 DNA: TGTGCCAGTAGAGGGACACAACTAAGCAATCAGCCCCAGCATTTT. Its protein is CASRGTQLSNQPQHF.

For the CDR3, the DNA is TGTGCCAGCAGCCCCTATCGAGAGACCCAGTACTTC. Translated: CASSPYRETQYF. The chain combines TRBV7-8 with TRBJ2-5; no clear D. Germline-derived CDR1 and CDR2 are SGHVS and FQNEAQ. The germline V and J ends were trimmed by 5 bases and 4 bases, with 8 bases remaining between them. This CDR3 comprises 12 residues.

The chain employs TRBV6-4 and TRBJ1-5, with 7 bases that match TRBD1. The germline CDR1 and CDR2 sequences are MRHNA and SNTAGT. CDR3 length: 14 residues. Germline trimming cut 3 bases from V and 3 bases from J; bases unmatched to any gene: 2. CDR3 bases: TGTGCCAGCAGTGAACAGGGGATCAATCAGCCCCAGCATTTT. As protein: CASSEQGINQPQHF.

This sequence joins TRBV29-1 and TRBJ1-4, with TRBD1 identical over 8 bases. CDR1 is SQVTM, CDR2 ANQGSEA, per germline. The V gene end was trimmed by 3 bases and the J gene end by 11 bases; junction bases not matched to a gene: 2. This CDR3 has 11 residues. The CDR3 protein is CSVDSGGKLFF. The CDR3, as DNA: TGCAGCGTTGATTCAGGGGGCAAACTGTTTTTT.